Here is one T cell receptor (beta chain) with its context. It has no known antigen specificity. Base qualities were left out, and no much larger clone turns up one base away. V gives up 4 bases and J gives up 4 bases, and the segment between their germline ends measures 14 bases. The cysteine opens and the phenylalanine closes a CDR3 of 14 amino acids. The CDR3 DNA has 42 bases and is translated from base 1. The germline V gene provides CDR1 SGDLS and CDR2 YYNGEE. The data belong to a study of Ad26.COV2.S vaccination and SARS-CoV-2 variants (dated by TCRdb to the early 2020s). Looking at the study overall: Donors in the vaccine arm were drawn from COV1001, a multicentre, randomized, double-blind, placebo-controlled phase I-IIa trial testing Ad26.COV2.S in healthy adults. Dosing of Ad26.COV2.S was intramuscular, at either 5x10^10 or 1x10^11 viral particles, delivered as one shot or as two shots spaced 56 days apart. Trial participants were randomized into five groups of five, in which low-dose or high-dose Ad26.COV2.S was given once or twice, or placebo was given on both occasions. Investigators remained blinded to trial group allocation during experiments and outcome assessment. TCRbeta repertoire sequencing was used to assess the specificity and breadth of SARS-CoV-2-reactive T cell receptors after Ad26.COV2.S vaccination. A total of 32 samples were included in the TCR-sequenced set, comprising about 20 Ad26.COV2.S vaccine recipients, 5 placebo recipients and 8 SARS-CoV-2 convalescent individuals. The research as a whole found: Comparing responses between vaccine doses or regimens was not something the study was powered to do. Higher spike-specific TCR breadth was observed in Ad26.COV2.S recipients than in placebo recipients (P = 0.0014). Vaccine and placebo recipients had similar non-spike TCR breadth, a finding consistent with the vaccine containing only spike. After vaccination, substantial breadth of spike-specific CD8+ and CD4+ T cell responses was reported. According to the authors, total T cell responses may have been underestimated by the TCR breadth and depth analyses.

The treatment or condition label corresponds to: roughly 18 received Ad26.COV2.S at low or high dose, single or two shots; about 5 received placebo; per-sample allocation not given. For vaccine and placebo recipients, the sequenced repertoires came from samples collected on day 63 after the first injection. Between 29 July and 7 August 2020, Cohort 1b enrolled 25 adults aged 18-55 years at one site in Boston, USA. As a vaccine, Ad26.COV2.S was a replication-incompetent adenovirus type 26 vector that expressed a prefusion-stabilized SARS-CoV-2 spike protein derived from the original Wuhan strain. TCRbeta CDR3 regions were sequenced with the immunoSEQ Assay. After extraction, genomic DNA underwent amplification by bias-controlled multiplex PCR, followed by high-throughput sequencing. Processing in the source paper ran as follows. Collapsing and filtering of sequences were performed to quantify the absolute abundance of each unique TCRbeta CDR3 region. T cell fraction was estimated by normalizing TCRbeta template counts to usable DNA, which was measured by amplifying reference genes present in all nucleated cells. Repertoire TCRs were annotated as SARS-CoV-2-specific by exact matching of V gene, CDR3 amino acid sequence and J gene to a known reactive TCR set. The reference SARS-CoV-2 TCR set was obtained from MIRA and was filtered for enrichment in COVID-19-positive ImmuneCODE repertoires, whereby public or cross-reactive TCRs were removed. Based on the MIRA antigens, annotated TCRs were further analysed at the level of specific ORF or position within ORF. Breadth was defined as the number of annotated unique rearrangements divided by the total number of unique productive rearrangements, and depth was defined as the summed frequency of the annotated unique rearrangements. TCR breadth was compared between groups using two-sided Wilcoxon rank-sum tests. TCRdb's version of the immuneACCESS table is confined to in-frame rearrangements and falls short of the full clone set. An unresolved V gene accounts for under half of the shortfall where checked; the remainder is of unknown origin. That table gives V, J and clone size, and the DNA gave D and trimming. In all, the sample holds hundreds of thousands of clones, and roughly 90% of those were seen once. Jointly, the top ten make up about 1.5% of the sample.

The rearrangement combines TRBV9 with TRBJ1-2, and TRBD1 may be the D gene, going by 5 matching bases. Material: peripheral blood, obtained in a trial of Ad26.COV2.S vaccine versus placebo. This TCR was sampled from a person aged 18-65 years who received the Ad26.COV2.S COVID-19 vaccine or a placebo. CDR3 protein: CASSLDKGIYGYTF. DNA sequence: TGTGCCAGCAGCCTGGACAAAGGAATCTATGGCTACACCTTC.